Listed below are T cell receptor beta chains from one sample, sequenced in a study of blood T cell repertoires in COVID-19. The table came from immunoSEQ multiplex PCR; TCRdb's copy has only in-frame clones and leaves some out. The table shows around 120,000 clones, with roughly 85% occurring only once. Sequencing was carried out using peripheral blood. Receptor source: an older man with acute or convalescent COVID-19. Both conserved end residues are trimmed from each CDR3. D genes are given only for firm matches.

cdr3_aa v_call d_call j_call
ASSPLRGEASGYT TRBV18 NA TRBJ1-2
ASSAGTATGNTIY TRBV28 TRBD1 TRBJ1-3
ASSQGQGGTNEKLF TRBV5-1 TRBD1 TRBJ1-4
ASSLGGQGISGNTIY TRBV7-2 TRBD1 TRBJ1-3
ASSQDGGNNQPQH TRBV3-1/TRBV3-2 NA TRBJ1-5
ASSPGTGTNTGELF TRBV7-3 TRBD1 TRBJ2-2
ASSQDPTGGRRLVEQF TRBV4-1 TRBD2 TRBJ2-1
ASGPPGGEQY TRBV6-5 TRBD2 TRBJ2-7
ASSPRVPGTGSEQY TRBV6-6 TRBD1 TRBJ2-7
ASIYQLEAF TRBV10-2 NA TRBJ1-1
AISVRSLRDQPQH TRBV10-3 NA TRBJ1-5
ASTKQGAGEKLF TRBV7-8 TRBD1 TRBJ1-4
ASSYSGGTGQPQH TRBV6-2/TRBV6-3 NA TRBJ1-5
ASSEGDRGRNQPQH TRBV25-1 TRBD1 TRBJ1-5
ASSNRQGKEAF TRBV19 TRBD1 TRBJ1-1
ASSFPGTDTQY TRBV5-1 NA TRBJ2-3
ASIGGSNTGELF TRBV19 TRBD1 TRBJ2-2
ASSEIGGSGELF TRBV25-1 NA TRBJ2-2
ASSDTGASNQPQH TRBV6-4 NA TRBJ1-5
ASSLQGSAFSGANVLT TRBV28 NA TRBJ2-6
ASSIGGATDTQY TRBV7-3 TRBD2 TRBJ2-3
ASSWSPSGSSSYEQY TRBV5-1 TRBD2 TRBJ2-7
ASRPGAGRTEAF TRBV6-5 NA TRBJ1-1
AWSSRDGNTIY TRBV30 NA TRBJ1-3
ASRLGGPSSGENTGELF TRBV12-2 NA TRBJ2-2
ASDLRYGTEAF TRBV30 NA TRBJ1-1
ASSEGQGTSGANVLT TRBV7-7 TRBD1 TRBJ2-6
ASTLGQAGYGYT TRBV28 TRBD1 TRBJ1-2
ASSYRRTSEEETQY TRBV6-6 TRBD2 TRBJ2-5
ASSGQAFISANYGYT TRBV19 TRBD1 TRBJ1-2
ASSRTGDSYEQY TRBV6-2/TRBV6-3 NA TRBJ2-7
ASSRQGAKNQPQH TRBV28 TRBD1 TRBJ1-5
ASSTTTGGAQTQY TRBV18 TRBD1 TRBJ2-5
ATSIGTEDNSPLH TRBV15 TRBD1 TRBJ1-6